This TCR beta chain derives from a study of radiation and T cells in renal cell carcinoma. Germline lookup yields CDR1 SNHLY and CDR2 FYNNEI. V lost 4 bases to trimming and J lost 1 base, with 7 bases between them. The CDR3 loop spans 13 amino acids. The time point: baseline pretreatment blood. Treatment defined: 15 Gy SBRT to primary tumor, nephrectomy 4 weeks later. Here immunoSEQ multiplex PCR was the method, and the copy in TCRdb shows in-frame clones only, minus some. Among about 130,000 clones listed, roughly 80% were seen once. This receptor was identified in a woman in her fifties or sixties with renal cell carcinoma. The rearrangement links TRBV2 to TRBJ1-1; D perhaps matches TRBD1 (5 bases). Sequencing used blood, obtained from a patient whose treatment included radiotherapy and nephrectomy. In nucleotides, the CDR3 is TGTGCCAGCAGTGGGCAGGGGAACACTGAAGCTTTCTTT. Its translation is CASSGQGNTEAFF.